The T cell receptor beta chain described here comes from a study of CD8+CD57+ T cells in acquired aplastic anemia. Genomic DNA acted as the template from which TCR beta VDJ combination and CDR3 sequence profiling were carried out. TCRdb independently ran MiXCR on the reads; one entry per CDR3 protein. The table includes 150,000 to 200,000 distinct CDR3 sequences, roughly 50% detected once. All sequencing subjects had displayed CD8+CD57+ cell expansion on flow cytometry. This clonotype was seen at least ten times. The length of the CDR3 is 19 residues. Germline V gene sequence: CDR1 SGHAT, CDR2 FQNNGV. V lost 0 bases and J 0 bases, leaving 18 bases between the germline ends.

V and J are TRBV11-2 and TRBJ2-4; no clear D gene. This receptor was obtained from a human donor with aplastic anemia. The specimen was sorted CD4+, CD8+, or CD8+CD57+ T cells (not recorded which) from PBMCs. CDR3 coding DNA: TGTGCCAGCAGCTTAGATTTCGCCAGGTCTAGTTTAGCCAAAAACATTCAGTACTTC. The encoded protein is CASSLDFARSSLAKNIQYF. Looking up the rest from reference TRBV11-2 and TRBJ2-4 gives the full variable domain: EAGVAQSPRYKIIEKRQSVAFWCNPISGHATLYWYQQILGQGPKLLIQFQNNGVVDDSQLPKDRFSAERLKGVDSTLKIQPAKLEDSAVYLCASSLDFARSSLAKNIQYFGAGTRLSVL.